This entry lists 10 T cell receptor beta chains sequenced from one sample in a study of patients and donors after allogeneic stem cell transplantation. MiXCR, run by TCRdb on the RT-PCR reads, gives a single entry per CDR3 protein. The table lists about a million distinct CDR3 sequences, about 20% of them singletons. The sample consisted of blood, either unsorted or a sorted T cell fraction (not recorded which). These receptors were taken from a human donor who was either an allogeneic HSCT recipient or a stem cell or donor lymphocyte infusion donor (not recorded which). It is not recorded whose cells these are; they may come from a transplant donor.

The gene calls are TRBV29-1 and TRBJ2-4, with D uncertain. V lost 7 bases and J 3 bases, leaving 10 bases between the germline ends. This CDR3 comprises 12 residues. Germline V gives CDR1 SQVTM, CDR2 ANQGSEA. Written as DNA, the CDR3 is TGCAGCGGGGGTGAGCACAAAAACATTCAGTACTTC. It codes for CSGGEHKNIQYF.

J is TRBJ2-1 and V is TRBV29-1; TRBD1 is a possible D gene (7 bases). Germline V lookup: CDR1 SQVTM, CDR2 ANQGSEA. This CDR3 comprises 13 residues. Trimming left V 4 bases short and J 15 bases short, with 22 bases between. The CDR3 DNA is TGCAGCGTTGTTGGCAGGGGGGTTGGTAGCGGGTTCTTC. The encoded protein is CSVVGRGVGSGFF.

V and J are TRBV4-2 and TRBJ2-3; 10 nucleotides align to TRBD2. The CDR3 sequence is 14 residues long. V lost 5 bases to trimming and J lost 4 bases; unmatched junction nucleotides: 3. CDR1 and CDR2 from the germline V gene are LGHNA and YNFKEQ. CDR3 nucleotides: TGTGCCAGCAGCGCTAGCGGGAGCCCAGATACGCAGTATTTT. Translation gives CASSASGSPDTQYF.

This clonotype was observed a handful of times. The rearrangement uses TRBV2 and TRBJ1-1; D is undetermined. CDR1 and CDR2 (germline): SNHLY, FYNNEI. The CDR3 runs 11 residues. CDR3 in amino acids: CAQNLNTEAFF. CDR3 nucleotide sequence: TGTGCGCAGAATCTTAACACTGAAGCTTTCTTT.

This clonotype showed up just a few times. The V and J genes are TRBV25-1 and TRBJ2-5; the D gene is possibly TRBD2 (5 bases). The V and J ends lost 3 bases and 5 bases respectively, with 13 bases between them. CDR1 and CDR2 from the germline V gene are MGHDK and SYGVNS. This CDR3 region has 14 residues. Here the CDR3 DNA reads TGTGCCAGCAGTGAGGTAGGGCGGAGGGAGACCCAGTACTTC. It specifies CASSEVGRRETQYF.

The V gene is TRBV15, the J gene TRBJ2-2; D remains ambiguous. In germline, CDR1 is LNHNV, CDR2 YYDKDF (reference sequence). V was clipped by 0 bases and J by 7 bases, with 3 bases between them. This CDR3 has 12 residues. CDR3: CATSRDGGELFF. The CDR3 DNA is TGTGCCACCAGCAGAGACGGCGGGGAGCTGTTTTTT.

This clonotype has just a few counts. The chain links TRBV2 to TRBJ2-3; no clear D. V dropped 1 base and J dropped 9 bases, with 14 bases sitting between them. CDR1 is SNHLY and CDR2 is FYNNEI in the germline V gene. This CDR3 has 14 amino acids. For the CDR3, the DNA is TGTGCCAGCAGTGAAGAGGCTTATCAACCCACGCAGTATTTT. It encodes CASSEEAYQPTQYF.

V is TRBV6-5 and J is TRBJ1-2; TRBD1 agrees at 9 bases. The CDR3 contains 15 residues. The germline V gene has CDR1 MNHEY and CDR2 SVGAGI. Unmatched junction bases numbered 9, after V lost 3 bases and J lost 7 bases. The CDR3: CASSYGAGTGTGYTF. In DNA, the CDR3 is TGTGCCAGCAGTTATGGGGCCGGGACAGGGACTGGCTACACCTTC.

This sequence joins TRBV2 and TRBJ1-2; 7 bases map to TRBD1. V shed 6 bases, J shed 8 bases, and the junction held 6 bases outside the gene matches. The germline V gene encodes CDR1 SNHLY and CDR2 FYNNEI. The CDR3 consists of 12 residues. The CDR3 loop reads CASRGTVLGYTF. Here the CDR3 DNA reads TGTGCCAGCAGGGGGACAGTGTTGGGCTACACCTTC.

The chain is built from TRBV11-3 and TRBJ2-3, with 7 bases lining up with TRBD1. V gave up 5 bases and J gave up 1 base; unmatched junction bases: 9. There are 16 residues in the CDR3. The germline V gene encodes CDR1 SGHNT and CDR2 YENEEA. The CDR3 DNA follows: TGTGCCAGCAGCCGTTTCACAGGGGCGCGCACAGATACGCAGTATTTT. This sequence encodes CASSRFTGARTDTQYF.